This T cell receptor beta chain comes out of a study of blood T cell repertoires in COVID-19. Study-wide context: Samples taken during acute and convalescent COVID-19 were collected in the United States, Italy and Spain. PBMCs, B-cell-depleted T cells, or T cells provided the cDNA or gDNA that made up the material.

Generated by immunoSEQ multiplex PCR, the TCRdb table keeps only in-frame clones and is missing some. The repertoire holds some 56,000 clones, with about 90% as singletons. The J segment lost 1 base and the V segment lost 4 bases, leaving 3 bases of the junction unmatched. Germline V lookup: CDR1 SGHNT, CDR2 YYREEE (reference sequence). The CDR3 spans 14 residues. The receptor comes from a human donor in a cohort sampled during active COVID-19. Material: peripheral blood. V usage is TRBV5-4 and J usage is TRBJ2-7, with 9 nucleotides matching TRBD1. CDR3 sequence (DNA): TGTGCCAGCAGCCGACAGGGGGTTTCCTACGAGCAGTACTTC. Translated, it gives CASSRQGVSYEQYF. The full variable domain, with the rest looked up from reference TRBV5-4 and TRBJ2-7, is ETGVTQSPTHLIKTRGQQVTLRCSSQSGHNTVSWYQQALGQGPQFIFQYYREEENGRGNFPPRFSGLQFPNYSSELNVNALELDDSALYLCASSRQGVSYEQYFGPGTRLTVT.